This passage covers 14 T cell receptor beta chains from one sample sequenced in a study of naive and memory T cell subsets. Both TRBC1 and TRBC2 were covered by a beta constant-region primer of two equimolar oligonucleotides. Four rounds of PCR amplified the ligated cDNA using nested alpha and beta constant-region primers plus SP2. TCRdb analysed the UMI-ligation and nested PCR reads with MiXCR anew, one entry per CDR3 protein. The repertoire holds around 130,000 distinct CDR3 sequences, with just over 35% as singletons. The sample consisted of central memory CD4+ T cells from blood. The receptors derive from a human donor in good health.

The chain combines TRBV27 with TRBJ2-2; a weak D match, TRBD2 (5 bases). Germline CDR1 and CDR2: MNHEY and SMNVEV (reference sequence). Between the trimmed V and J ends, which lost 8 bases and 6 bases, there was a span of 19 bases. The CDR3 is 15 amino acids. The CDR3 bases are TGTGCCAGCGGAACAAGGGCTACGCGGGCCGGGGAGCTGTTTTTT. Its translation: CASGTRATRAGELFF.

In DNA form, the CDR3 reads TGTGCCAGCAGTTCGAGAAGGGGACCTTTAGAGACCCAGTACTTC. Amino acids: CASSSRRGPLETQYF. V gene TRBV27 combines with J gene TRBJ2-5; D may correspond to TRBD1 or TRBD2 (5 bases each). The CDR3 sequence is 15 residues long. Germline loops: CDR1 MNHEY, CDR2 SMNVEV (reference sequence). V was trimmed by 4 bases and J by 4 bases, leaving 16 bases between them.

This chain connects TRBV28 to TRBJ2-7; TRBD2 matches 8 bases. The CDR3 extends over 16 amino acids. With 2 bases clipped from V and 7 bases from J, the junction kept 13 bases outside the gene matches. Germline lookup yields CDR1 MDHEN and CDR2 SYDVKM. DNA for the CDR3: TGTGCCAGCAGTTTAATGCTTGGGGGGAGCGGGAGAGAGCAGTACTTC. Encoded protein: CASSLMLGGSGREQYF.

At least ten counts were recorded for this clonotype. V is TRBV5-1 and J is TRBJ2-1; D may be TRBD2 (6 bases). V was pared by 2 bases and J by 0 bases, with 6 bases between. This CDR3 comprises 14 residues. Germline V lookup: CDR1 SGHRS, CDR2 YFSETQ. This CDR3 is CASSFGSSYNEQFF. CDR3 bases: TGCGCCAGCAGCTTCGGGAGCTCCTACAATGAGCAGTTCTTC.

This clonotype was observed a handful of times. The CDR3 DNA sequence: TGCGCCAGCAGCCAAGTGTCAACATTAATCACCGGGGAGCTGTTTTTT. Translated: CASSQVSTLITGELFF. The gene calls are TRBV4-1 and TRBJ2-2; no firm D call. Germline assignment: CDR1 MGHRA and CDR2 YSYEKL. This CDR3 has 16 residues. With 1 base removed from V and 4 bases from J, the gap between germline ends came to 13 bases.

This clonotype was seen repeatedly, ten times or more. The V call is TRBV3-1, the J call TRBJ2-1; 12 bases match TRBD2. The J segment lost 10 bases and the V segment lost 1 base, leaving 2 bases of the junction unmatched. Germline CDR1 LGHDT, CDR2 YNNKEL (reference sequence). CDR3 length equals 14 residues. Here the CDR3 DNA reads TGTGCCAGCAGCCAAGGACTAGCGGGAGTCGAGCAGTTCTTC. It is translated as CASSQGLAGVEQFF.

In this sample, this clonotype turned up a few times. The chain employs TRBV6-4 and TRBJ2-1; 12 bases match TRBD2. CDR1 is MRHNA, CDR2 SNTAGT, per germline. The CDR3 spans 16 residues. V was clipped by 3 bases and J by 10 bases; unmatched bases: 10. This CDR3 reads CASSDWSSGRAGEQFF. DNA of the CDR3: TGTGCCAGCAGTGATTGGTCTAGCGGGAGGGCCGGAGAGCAGTTCTTC.

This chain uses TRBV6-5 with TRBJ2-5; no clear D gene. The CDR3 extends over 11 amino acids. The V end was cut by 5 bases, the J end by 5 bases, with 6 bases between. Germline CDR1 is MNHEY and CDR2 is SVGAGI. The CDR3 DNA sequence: TGTGCCAGCAGTACCGGGGAGACCCAGTACTTC. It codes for CASSTGETQYF.

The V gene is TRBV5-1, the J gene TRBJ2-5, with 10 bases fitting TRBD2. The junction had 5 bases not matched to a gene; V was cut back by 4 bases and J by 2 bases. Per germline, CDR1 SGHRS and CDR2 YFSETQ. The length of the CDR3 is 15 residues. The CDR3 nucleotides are TGCGCCAGCAGCAATCTAGCGGGAGAGCAAGAGACCCAGTACTTC. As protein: CASSNLAGEQETQYF.

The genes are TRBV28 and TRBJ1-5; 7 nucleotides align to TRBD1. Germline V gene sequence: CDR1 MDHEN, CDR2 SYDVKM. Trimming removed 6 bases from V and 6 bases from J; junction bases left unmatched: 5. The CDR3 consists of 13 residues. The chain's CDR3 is CASSDRASQPQHF. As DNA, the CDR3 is TGTGCCAGCAGCGACAGGGCCAGTCAGCCCCAGCATTTT.

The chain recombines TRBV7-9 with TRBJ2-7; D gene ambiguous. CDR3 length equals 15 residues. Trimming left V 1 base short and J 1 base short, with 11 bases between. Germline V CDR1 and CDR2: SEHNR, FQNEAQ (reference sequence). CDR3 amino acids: CASSLDGSPSYEQYF. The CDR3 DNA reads TGTGCCAGCAGCTTAGACGGCAGTCCGTCCTACGAGCAGTACTTC.

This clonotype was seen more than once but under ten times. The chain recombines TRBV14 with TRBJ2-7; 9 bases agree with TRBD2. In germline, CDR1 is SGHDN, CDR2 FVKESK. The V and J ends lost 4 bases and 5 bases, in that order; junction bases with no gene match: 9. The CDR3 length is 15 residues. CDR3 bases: TGTGCCAGCAGCCCCTTTGCGGGAGGGTCCAACGAGCAGTACTTC. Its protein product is CASSPFAGGSNEQYF. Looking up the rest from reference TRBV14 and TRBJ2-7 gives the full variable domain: EAGVTQFPSHSVIEKGQTVTLRCDPISGHDNLYWYRRVMGKEIKFLLHFVKESKQDESGMPNNRFLAERTGGTYSTLKVQPAELEDSGVYFCASSPFAGGSNEQYFGPGTRLTVT.

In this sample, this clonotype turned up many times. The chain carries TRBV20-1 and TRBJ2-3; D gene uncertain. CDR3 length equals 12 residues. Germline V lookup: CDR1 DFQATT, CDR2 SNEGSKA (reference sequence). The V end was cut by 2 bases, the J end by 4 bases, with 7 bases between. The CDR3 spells CSARSGADTQYF. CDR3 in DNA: TGCAGTGCTAGATCTGGCGCAGATACGCAGTATTTT.

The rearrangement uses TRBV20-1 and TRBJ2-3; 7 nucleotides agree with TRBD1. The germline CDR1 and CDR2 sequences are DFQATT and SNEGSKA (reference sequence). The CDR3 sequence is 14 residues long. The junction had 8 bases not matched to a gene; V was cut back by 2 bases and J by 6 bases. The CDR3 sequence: CSARHRRQGDTQYF. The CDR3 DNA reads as TGCAGTGCTAGACATAGACGACAGGGTGATACGCAGTATTTT.